A selection of T cell receptor beta chains follows, all from one sample in a study of blood T cell repertoires in COVID-19. The data were produced by immunoSEQ multiplex PCR, yet TCRdb's version contains in-frame clones alone and is incomplete. The profile shows almost 95,000 clones, 80% to 85% of them singletons. Sample: peripheral blood. The source of these receptors is a man in his sixties with acute or convalescent COVID-19. Each CDR3 is given with its conserved first and last residue. A D gene is named only where the DNA matches it firmly. Size tells how often a clone was seen (once, few, many) or the class of an expanded clone, and some rows leave it out.

d_call j_call clone_size v_call cdr3_nt cdr3_aa
. TRBJ1-5 few TRBV7-9 TGTGCCAGCAGCTTAGGAGGTCAGCCCCAGCATTTT CASSLGGQPQHF
. TRBJ2-1 . TRBV29-1 TGCAGCGCCACAGATTTCGGGGTCGTTTGGGAGCAGTTCTTC CSATDFGVVWEQFF
. TRBJ2-3 once TRBV5-4 TGTGCCAGCAGCTTGGGAGGACAACTTAGCACAGATACGCAGTATTTT CASSLGGQLSTDTQYF
TRBD1 TRBJ2-7 . TRBV19 TGTGCCAGTAGTTATACAGGGGGTCACGAGCAGTACTTC CASSYTGGHEQYF
. TRBJ1-1 . TRBV5-1 TGCGCCAGCAGCTTGCAGGGTTCGGGGAACACTGAAGCTTTCTTT CASSLQGSGNTEAFF
. TRBJ1-2 . TRBV18 TGTGCCAGCTCACCAGGTGAAGGGAAGGGGCATGGCTACACCTTC CASSPGEGKGHGYTF
. TRBJ1-3 few TRBV5-1 TGCGCCAGCAGCCCTGGGGCCGGAAACACCATATATTTT CASSPGAGNTIYF
. TRBJ1-1 . TRBV20-1 TGCAGTGCTAGTGACCCTAAGGACAGCCACACTGAAGCTTTCTTT CSASDPKDSHTEAFF
. TRBJ1-2 . TRBV15 TGTGCCACCAGCCCCCGAGGGAGCGGCTACACCTTC CATSPRGSGYTF
. TRBJ1-6 . TRBV25-1 TGTGCCAGCAGTCCTGGGGCCTTTAATTCACCCCTCCACTTT CASSPGAFNSPLHF
TRBD1 TRBJ1-6 . TRBV2 TGTGCCAGCAGACAGACAGGGTCCCCCCTCCACTTT CASRQTGSPLHF
TRBD1 TRBJ1-2 . TRBV28 TGTGCCAGCAGTTTGCATCCGGGACAGATTAACTATGGCTACACCTTC CASSLHPGQINYGYTF
. TRBJ2-6 . TRBV7-2 TGTGCCAGCACCTGGTCAGGGGCTGGGGCCAACGTCCTGACTTTC CASTWSGAGANVLTF
. TRBJ1-2 . TRBV5-1 TGCGCCAGCAGCTTGGGCCAGGCTAAGGGGTATGGCTACACCTTC CASSLGQAKGYGYTF
. TRBJ1-4 . TRBV7-9 TGTGCCAGCTTACAGGATCCTAATGAAAAACTGTTTTTT CASLQDPNEKLFF
TRBD1 TRBJ2-3 . TRBV24-1 TGTGCCACCAGCGATACCAGGGGGACAGATACGCAGTATTTT CATSDTRGTDTQYF
TRBD1 TRBJ2-7 few TRBV6-5 TGTGCCACCTTACGACAGGGAGTAAACGAGCAGTACTTC CATLRQGVNEQYF
. TRBJ1-2 once TRBV5-4 TGTGCCAGCAGCTTGGAATTAAACGGAGGAAGTGGCTACACCTTC CASSLELNGGSGYTF
. TRBJ2-7 . TRBV27 TGTGCCAGCAGTTCGAACCCATCGACCGGAGGGCAGTACTTC CASSSNPSTGGQYF
TRBD1 TRBJ2-5 . TRBV30 TGTGCCTGGACCCCGGGACAGGGCCCCCAAGAGACCCAGTACTTC CAWTPGQGPQETQYF
TRBD1 TRBJ1-6 few TRBV11-2 TGTGCCAGCAGCCTCCAGGGGGCGGGATCACCCCTCCACTTT CASSLQGAGSPLHF
. TRBJ1-5 . TRBV6-5 TGTGCCAGCAGTCTCCAGGGTGGGCCAACTCAGCCCCAGCATTTT CASSLQGGPTQPQHF
. TRBJ1-2 . TRBV5-4 TGTGCCAGCAGCTTGGAAGTCGGCAGGGTTAACTATGGCTACACCTTC CASSLEVGRVNYGYTF
. TRBJ2-1 . TRBV3-1/TRBV3-2 TGTGCCAGCAGCCCTCGGGCGGGGGCGAACAATGAGCAGTTCTTC CASSPRAGANNEQFF
TRBD2 TRBJ2-5 . TRBV11-1 TGTGCCAGCAGCCGACAGACACTAGCGGCGCGGCAGACCCAGTACTTC CASSRQTLAARQTQYF
. TRBJ1-1 . TRBV11-2 TGTGCCAGCAGCTTAGAGGGGAGCGGCGGCACTGAAGCTTTCTTT CASSLEGSGGTEAFF
TRBD1 TRBJ2-4 . TRBV5-1 TGCGCCAGCAGCAACACCGGGACAGGAAAAAACATTCAGTACTTC CASSNTGTGKNIQYF
TRBD1 TRBJ1-1 . TRBV6-6 TGTGCCAGCAGTTACGGGCAGGGGGCCACTGAAGCTTTCTTT CASSYGQGATEAFF
. TRBJ2-7 . TRBV2 TGTGCCAGCGAGAACCGGGGGCAGTACTTC CASENRGQYF
TRBD1 TRBJ1-6 . TRBV4-1 TGCGCCAGCAGCCAAGGGACAGGGAAATCACCCCTCCACTTT CASSQGTGKSPLHF
. TRBJ2-1 . TRBV30 TGTGCCTGGAGTGTCGTAAATGAGCAGTTCTTC CAWSVVNEQFF